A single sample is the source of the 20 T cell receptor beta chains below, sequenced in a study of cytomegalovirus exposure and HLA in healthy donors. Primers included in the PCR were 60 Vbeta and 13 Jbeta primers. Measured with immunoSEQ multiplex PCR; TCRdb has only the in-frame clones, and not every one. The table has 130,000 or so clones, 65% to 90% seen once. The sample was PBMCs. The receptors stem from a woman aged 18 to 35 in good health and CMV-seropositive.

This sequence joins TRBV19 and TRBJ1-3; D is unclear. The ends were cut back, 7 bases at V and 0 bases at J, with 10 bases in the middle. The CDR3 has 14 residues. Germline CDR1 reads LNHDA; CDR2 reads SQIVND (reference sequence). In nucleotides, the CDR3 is TGTGCCAGTATAGACACCTACTCTGGAAACACCATATATTTT. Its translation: CASIDTYSGNTIYF.

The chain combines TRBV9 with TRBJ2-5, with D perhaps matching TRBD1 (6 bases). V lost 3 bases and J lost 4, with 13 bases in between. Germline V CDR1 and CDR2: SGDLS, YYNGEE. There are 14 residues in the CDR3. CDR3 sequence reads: CASSEDQGRETQYF. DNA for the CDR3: TGTGCCAGCAGCGAGGACCAGGGGAGAGAGACCCAGTACTTC.

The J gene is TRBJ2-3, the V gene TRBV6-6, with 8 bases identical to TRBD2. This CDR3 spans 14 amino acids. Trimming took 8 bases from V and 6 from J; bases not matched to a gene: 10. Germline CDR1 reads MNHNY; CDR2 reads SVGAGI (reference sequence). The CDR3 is CASSVAGMLDTQYF. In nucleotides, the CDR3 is TGTGCCAGCTCCGTAGCGGGGATGTTGGATACGCAGTATTTT.

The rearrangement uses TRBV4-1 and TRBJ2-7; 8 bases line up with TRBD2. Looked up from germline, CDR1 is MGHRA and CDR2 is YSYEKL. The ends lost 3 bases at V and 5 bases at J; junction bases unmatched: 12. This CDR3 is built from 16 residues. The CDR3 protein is CASSQVTGTSHDEQYF. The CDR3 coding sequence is TGCGCCAGCAGCCAGGTGACCGGGACTAGTCACGACGAGCAGTACTTC.

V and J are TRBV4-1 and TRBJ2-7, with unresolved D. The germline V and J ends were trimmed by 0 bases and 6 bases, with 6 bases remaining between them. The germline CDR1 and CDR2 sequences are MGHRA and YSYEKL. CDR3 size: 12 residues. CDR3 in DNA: TGCGCCAGCAGCCAAGATAGGAGCGAGCAGTACTTC. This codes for CASSQDRSEQYF.

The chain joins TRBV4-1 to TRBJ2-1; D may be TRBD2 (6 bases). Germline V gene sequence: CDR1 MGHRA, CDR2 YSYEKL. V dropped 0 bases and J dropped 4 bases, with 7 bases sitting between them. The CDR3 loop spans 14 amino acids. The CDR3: CASSQEEGYNEQFF. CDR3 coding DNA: TGCGCCAGCAGCCAAGAGGAGGGTTACAATGAGCAGTTCTTC.

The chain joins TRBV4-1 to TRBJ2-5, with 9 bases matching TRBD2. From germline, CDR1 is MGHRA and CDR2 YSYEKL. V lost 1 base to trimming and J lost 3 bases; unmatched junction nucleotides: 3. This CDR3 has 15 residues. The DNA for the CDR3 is TGCGCCAGCAGCCAAGGCGGGGGGGCTGAAGAGACCCAGTACTTC. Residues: CASSQGGGAEETQYF.

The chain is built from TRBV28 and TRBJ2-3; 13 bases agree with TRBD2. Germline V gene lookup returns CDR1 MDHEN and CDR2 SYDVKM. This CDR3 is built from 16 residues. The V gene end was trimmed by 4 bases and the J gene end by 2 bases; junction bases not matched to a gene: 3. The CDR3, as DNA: TGTGCCAGCAGTTCACTAGCGGGGGGGATCACAGATACGCAGTATTTT. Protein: CASSSLAGGITDTQYF.

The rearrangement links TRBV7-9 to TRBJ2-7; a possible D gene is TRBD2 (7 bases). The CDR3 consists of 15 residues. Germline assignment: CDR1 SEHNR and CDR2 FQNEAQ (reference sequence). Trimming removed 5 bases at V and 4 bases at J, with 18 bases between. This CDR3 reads CASSPKRGAGYEQYF. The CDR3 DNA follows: TGTGCCAGCAGCCCGAAACGGGGGGCCGGGTACGAGCAGTACTTC.

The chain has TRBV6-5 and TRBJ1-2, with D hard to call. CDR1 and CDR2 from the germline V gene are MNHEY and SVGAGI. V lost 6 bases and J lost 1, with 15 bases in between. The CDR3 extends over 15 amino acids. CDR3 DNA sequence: TGTGCCAGCAGCCCGAGCGGGGTGGGTAACTATGGCTACACCTTC. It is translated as CASSPSGVGNYGYTF.

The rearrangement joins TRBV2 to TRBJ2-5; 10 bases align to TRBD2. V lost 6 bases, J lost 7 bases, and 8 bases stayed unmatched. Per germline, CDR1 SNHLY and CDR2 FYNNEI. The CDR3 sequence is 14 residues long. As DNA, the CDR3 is TGTGCCAGCAGCGTGGTAGCGGGGGGTGGGACCCAGTACTTC. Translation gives CASSVVAGGGTQYF.

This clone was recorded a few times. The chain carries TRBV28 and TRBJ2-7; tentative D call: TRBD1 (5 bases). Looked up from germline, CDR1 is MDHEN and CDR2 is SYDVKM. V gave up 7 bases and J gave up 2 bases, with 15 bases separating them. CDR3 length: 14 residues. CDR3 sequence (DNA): TGTGCCAGCATTCCCGACAGAATCACCTACGAGCAGTACTTC. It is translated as CASIPDRITYEQYF.

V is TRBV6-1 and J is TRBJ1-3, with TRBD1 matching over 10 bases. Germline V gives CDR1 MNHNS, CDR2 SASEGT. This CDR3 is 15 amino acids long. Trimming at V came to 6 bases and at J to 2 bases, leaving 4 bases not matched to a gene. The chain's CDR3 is CASSTGQGTGNTIYF. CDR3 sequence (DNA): TGTGCCAGCAGCACGGGACAGGGGACTGGAAACACCATATATTTT.

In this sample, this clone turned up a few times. In nucleotides, the CDR3 is TGTGCCAGCAGTTCCGGGACAGGGGTTACCTATGGCTACACCTTC. This gives the protein CASSSGTGVTYGYTF. This rearrangement joins TRBV5-4 to TRBJ1-2, with 10 bases matching TRBD1. Per germline, CDR1 SGHNT and CDR2 YYREEE (reference sequence). CDR3 length: 15 amino acids. The V gene end was trimmed by 5 bases and the J gene end by 4 bases; junction bases not matched to a gene: 8.

CDR3 in DNA: TGTGCCAGCAGCCAAGAGCTTGTTGCGGACACCATATATTTT. The encoded protein is CASSQELVADTIYF. J is TRBJ1-3 and V is TRBV4-2; D uncertain. V lost 0 bases and J lost 8, with 11 bases in between. Germline V gene data show CDR1 as LGHNA and CDR2 as YNFKEQ. The CDR3 spans 14 residues.

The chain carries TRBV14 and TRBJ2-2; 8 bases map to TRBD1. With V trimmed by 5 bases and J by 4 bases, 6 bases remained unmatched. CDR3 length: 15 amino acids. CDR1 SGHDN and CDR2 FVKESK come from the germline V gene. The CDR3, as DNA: TGTGCCAGCAGCACCCGACAGGGGATCACCGGGGAGCTGTTTTTT. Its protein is CASSTRQGITGELFF.

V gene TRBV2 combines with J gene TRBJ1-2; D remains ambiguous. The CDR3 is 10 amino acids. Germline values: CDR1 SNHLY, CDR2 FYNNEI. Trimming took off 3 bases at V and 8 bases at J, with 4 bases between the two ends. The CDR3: CASSDEGYTF. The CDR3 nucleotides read TGTGCCAGCAGTGATGAGGGCTACACCTTC.

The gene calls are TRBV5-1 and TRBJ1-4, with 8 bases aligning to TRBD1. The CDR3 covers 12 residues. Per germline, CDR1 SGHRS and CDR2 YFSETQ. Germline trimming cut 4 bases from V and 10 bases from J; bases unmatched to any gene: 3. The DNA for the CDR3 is TGCGCCAGCAGCCCAGGACAGGGAAAACTGTTTTTT. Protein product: CASSPGQGKLFF. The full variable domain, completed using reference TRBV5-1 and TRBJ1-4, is KAGVTQTPRYLIKTRGQQVTLSCSPISGHRSVSWYQQTPGQGLQFLFEYFSETQRNKGNFPGRFSGRQFSNSRSEMNVSTLELGDSALYLCASSPGQGKLFFGSGTQLSVL.

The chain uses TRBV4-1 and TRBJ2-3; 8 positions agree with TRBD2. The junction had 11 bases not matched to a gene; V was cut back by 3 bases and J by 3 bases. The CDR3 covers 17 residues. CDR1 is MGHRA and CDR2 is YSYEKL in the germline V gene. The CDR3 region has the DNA TGCGCCAGCAGCCAGTTCCCTGTCGGGACTAGTACAGATACGCAGTATTTT. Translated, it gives CASSQFPVGTSTDTQYF.

CDR3 nucleotides: TGCGCCAGCAGCCTCGACGCGGGGGCCCCAGCTTTCTTT. It translates to CASSLDAGAPAFF. The rearrangement uses TRBV4-1 and TRBJ1-1; tentatively, D is TRBD1 (6 bases). CDR1 is MGHRA and CDR2 is YSYEKL in the germline V gene. CDR3 length equals 13 residues. V dropped 4 bases and J dropped 10 bases, with 16 bases sitting between them.